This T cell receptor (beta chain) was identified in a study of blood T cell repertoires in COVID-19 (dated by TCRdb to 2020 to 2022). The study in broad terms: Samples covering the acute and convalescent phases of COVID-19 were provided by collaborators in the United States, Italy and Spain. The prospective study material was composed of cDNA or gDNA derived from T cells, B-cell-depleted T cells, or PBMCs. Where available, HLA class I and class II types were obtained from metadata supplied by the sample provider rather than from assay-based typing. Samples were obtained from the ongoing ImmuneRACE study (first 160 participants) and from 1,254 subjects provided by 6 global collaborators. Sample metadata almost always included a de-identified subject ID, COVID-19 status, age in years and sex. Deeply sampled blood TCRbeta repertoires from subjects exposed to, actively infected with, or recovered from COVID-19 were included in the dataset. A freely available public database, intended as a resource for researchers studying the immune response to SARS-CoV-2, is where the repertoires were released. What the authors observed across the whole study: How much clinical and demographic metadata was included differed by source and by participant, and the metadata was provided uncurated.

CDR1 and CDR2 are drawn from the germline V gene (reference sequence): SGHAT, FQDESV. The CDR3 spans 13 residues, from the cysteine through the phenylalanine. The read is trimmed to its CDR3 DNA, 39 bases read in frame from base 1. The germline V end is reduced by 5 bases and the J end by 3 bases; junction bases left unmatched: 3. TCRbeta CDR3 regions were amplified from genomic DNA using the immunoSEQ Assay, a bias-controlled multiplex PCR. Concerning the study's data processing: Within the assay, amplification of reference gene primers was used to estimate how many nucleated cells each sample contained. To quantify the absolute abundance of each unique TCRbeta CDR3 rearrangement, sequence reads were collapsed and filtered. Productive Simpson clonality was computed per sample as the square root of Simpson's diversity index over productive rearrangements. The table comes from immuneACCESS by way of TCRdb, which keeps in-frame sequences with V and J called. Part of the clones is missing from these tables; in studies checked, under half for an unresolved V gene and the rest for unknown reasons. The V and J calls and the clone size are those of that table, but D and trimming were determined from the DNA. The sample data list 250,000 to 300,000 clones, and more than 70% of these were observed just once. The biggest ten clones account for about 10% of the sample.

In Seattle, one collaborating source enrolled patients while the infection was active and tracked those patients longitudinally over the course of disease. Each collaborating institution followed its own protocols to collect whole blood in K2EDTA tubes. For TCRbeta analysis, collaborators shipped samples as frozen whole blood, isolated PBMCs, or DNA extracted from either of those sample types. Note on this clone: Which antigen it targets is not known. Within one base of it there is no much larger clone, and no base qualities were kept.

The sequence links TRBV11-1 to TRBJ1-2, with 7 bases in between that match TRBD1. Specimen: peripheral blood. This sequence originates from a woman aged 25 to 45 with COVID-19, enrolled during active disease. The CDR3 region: CASSPDRDYGYTF. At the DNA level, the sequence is TGTGCCAGCAGCCCCGACAGGGACTATGGCTACACCTTC.